A single sample gave rise to the 16 T cell receptor beta chains below, sequenced in a study of blood T cell repertoires in COVID-19. The data were produced by immunoSEQ multiplex PCR, yet TCRdb's version contains in-frame clones alone and is incomplete. The table records roughly 200,000 clones, around 83% of them present only once. The material sequenced was peripheral blood. These receptors originate from a man aged 40-55 years with active or convalescent COVID-19.

For the CDR3, the DNA is TGTGCCAGCAGCGCCTCGCTAGGACTAGCCCCCAATGAGCAGTTCTTC. Its protein product is CASSASLGLAPNEQFF. The chain combines TRBV9 with TRBJ2-1; 8 bases are a match to TRBD2. CDR3 length: 16 residues. The V gene's germline CDR1 is SGDLS and CDR2 YYNGEE. The V segment lost 3 bases and the J segment 6 bases; nucleotides outside the gene matches: 11.

A single count supports this clone. The J gene is TRBJ1-5, the V gene TRBV7-6, with D perhaps TRBD1 (5 bases). V lost 3 bases and J 4 bases, leaving 7 bases between the germline ends. The CDR3 length is 13 residues. Looked up from germline, CDR1 is SGHVS and CDR2 is FNYEAQ. Here the CDR3 DNA reads TGTGCCAGCAGCTTTCAGGGTAATCAGCCCCAGCATTTT. Protein product: CASSFQGNQPQHF.

The chain's CDR3 is CASRSGTATYNEQFF. The CDR3 region has the DNA TGTGCCAGCAGGTCCGGGACAGCGACCTACAATGAGCAGTTCTTC. The J gene is TRBJ2-1, the V gene TRBV6-5; 7 positions agree with TRBD1. The germline V gene has CDR1 MNHEY and CDR2 SVGAGI. The CDR3 covers 15 residues. V lost 6 bases and J lost 2; bases outside the gene matches: 7.

V usage is TRBV7-6 and J usage is TRBJ2-7; no reliable D call. Germline lookup yields CDR1 SGHVS and CDR2 FNYEAQ. The CDR3 has 15 residues. Trimming removed 5 bases at V and 0 bases at J, with 14 bases between. The CDR3 reads CASSLDLGFSYEQYF. The CDR3 nucleotides are TGTGCCAGCAGCCTAGACCTTGGCTTCTCCTACGAGCAGTACTTC.

V usage is TRBV4-1 and J usage is TRBJ2-2, with 12 positions matching TRBD2. CDR1 and CDR2 from the germline V gene are MGHRA and YSYEKL. Trimming at V came to 3 bases and at J to 7 bases, leaving 15 bases not matched to a gene. The CDR3 extends over 19 amino acids. CDR3 protein: CASSQSAPGLAGRSGELFF. The CDR3 DNA reads as TGCGCCAGCAGCCAGAGTGCGCCCGGACTAGCGGGAAGAAGCGGGGAGCTGTTTTTT.

The rearrangement uses TRBV12-3 or TRBV12-4 and TRBJ1-2; D may be TRBD1 (5 bases). Trimming cost V 6 bases and J 4 bases, with 12 bases left between them. The CDR3 extends over 13 amino acids. In DNA, the CDR3 is TGTGCCAGCAGCGGGGGTAGTCGCTATGGCTACACCTTC. Encoded protein: CASSGGSRYGYTF.

This clone is a singleton in its sample. V and J are TRBV12-3 or TRBV12-4 and TRBJ2-7; D ambiguous. Deletions cut 5 bases from V and 2 bases from J, with 7 bases between. This CDR3 has 12 residues. The CDR3 reads CASSVSTYEQYF. CDR3 coding DNA: TGTGCCAGCAGTGTCAGTACCTACGAGCAGTACTTC.

The rearrangement uses TRBV27 and TRBJ2-7; 13 nucleotides agree with TRBD2. V was clipped by 2 bases and J by 2 bases; unmatched bases: 3. Germline CDR1 and CDR2: MNHEY and SMNVEV (reference sequence). The CDR3 has 16 residues. The CDR3 is CASSLVLAGGPYEQYF. The CDR3 nucleotides read TGTGCCAGCAGTTTAGTACTAGCGGGAGGGCCCTACGAGCAGTACTTC.

A note on this clone: This sample includes further DNA sequences coding for the same CDR3. This chain uses TRBV18 with TRBJ2-3, with 7 bases fitting TRBD2. The CDR3 has 14 amino acids. The V gene end was trimmed by 0 bases and the J gene end by 6 bases; junction bases not matched to a gene: 3. CDR1 and CDR2 (germline): KGHSH, LQKENI. This CDR3 reads CASSPPGRGDTQYF. The CDR3 bases are TGTGCCAGCTCACCACCGGGGAGGGGCGATACGCAGTATTTT.

The chain couples TRBV27 to TRBJ1-5; weak D call: TRBD1 (6 bases). The ends were cut back, 4 bases at V and 4 bases at J, with 23 bases in the middle. The CDR3 consists of 18 residues. In germline, CDR1 is MNHEY, CDR2 SMNVEV (reference sequence). The CDR3 DNA reads as TGTGCCAGCAGTTCCCGACCGTCGCAGACAGGAGGAAATCAGCCCCAGCATTTT. Translation gives CASSSRPSQTGGNQPQHF.

In its sample, this clone was seen a few times. The chain recombines TRBV27 with TRBJ1-5, with D tentatively TRBD1 (5 bases). The V end was cut by 6 bases, the J end by 3 bases, with 24 bases between. The CDR3 runs 18 residues. Germline V lookup: CDR1 MNHEY, CDR2 SMNVEV (reference sequence). This chain's CDR3 is CASRGGTLQDLNNQPQHF. DNA of the CDR3: TGTGCCAGCAGGGGGGGGACCCTACAAGACCTCAACAATCAGCCCCAGCATTTT.

J is TRBJ1-2 and V is TRBV18; a possible D gene is TRBD1 (5 bases). CDR1 and CDR2 from the germline V gene are KGHSH and LQKENI. Trimming stripped 1 base from V and 8 bases from J, with 11 bases between. The CDR3 covers 13 residues. CDR3 loop: CASSPLQGGGYTF. As DNA, the CDR3 is TGTGCCAGCTCACCACTCCAGGGTGGAGGCTACACCTTC.

V and J are TRBV7-8 and TRBJ2-3, with 12 bases identical to TRBD2. Per the germline V gene, CDR1 is SGHVS and CDR2 is FQNEAQ. The V gene end was trimmed by 1 base and the J gene end by 5 bases; junction bases not matched to a gene: 4. The CDR3 sequence is 16 residues long. For the CDR3, the DNA is TGTGCCAGCAGCTTAGGGTCGGGACTAGCGGGAGATACGCAGTATTTT. This encodes CASSLGSGLAGDTQYF.

In its sample, this clone was seen a few times. The V call is TRBV14, the J call TRBJ1-2; TRBD1 is a possible D gene (6 bases). CDR1 and CDR2 (germline): SGHDN, FVKESK. CDR3 length equals 14 residues. Trimming stripped 1 base from V and 5 bases from J, with 11 bases between. CDR3 protein: CASSQVQGLYGYTF. The CDR3 nucleotides are TGTGCCAGCAGCCAAGTTCAGGGGCTATATGGCTACACCTTC. The full variable domain, with the rest looked up from reference TRBV14 and TRBJ1-2, is EAGVTQFPSHSVIEKGQTVTLRCDPISGHDNLYWYRRVMGKEIKFLLHFVKESKQDESGMPNNRFLAERTGGTYSTLKVQPAELEDSGVYFCASSQVQGLYGYTFGSGTRLTVV.

A note on this clone: Additional DNA sequences in this sample encode the identical CDR3. The genes are TRBV29-1 and TRBJ1-1; possible D gene TRBD1, 6 bases. Trimming pared 6 bases from V and 0 bases from J, leaving 11 bases between. Looked up from germline, CDR1 is SQVTM and CDR2 is ANQGSEA. The CDR3 consists of 13 residues. CDR3 in amino acids: CSVDDRLNTEAFF. DNA of the CDR3: TGCAGCGTAGACGACAGGTTGAACACTGAAGCTTTCTTT.

The chain links TRBV7-2 to TRBJ2-1; tentatively, D is TRBD2 (5 bases). Germline CDR1 reads SGHTA; CDR2 reads FQGNSA. V shed 2 bases and J shed 8 bases, with 10 bases lying between them. The CDR3 loop spans 13 amino acids. CDR3 sequence (DNA): TGTGCCAGCAGCTTACGACTAATTGATGAGCAGTTCTTC. Translating it yields CASSLRLIDEQFF.